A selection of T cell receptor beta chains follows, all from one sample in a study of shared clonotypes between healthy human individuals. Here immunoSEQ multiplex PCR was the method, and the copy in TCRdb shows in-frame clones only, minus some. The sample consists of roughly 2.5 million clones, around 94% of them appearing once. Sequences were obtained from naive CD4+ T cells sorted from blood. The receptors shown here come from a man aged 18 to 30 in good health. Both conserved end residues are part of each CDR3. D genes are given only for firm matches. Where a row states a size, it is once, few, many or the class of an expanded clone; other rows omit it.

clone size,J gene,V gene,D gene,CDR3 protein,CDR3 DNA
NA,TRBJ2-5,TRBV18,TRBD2,CASSPNSGLLQETQYF,TGTGCCAGCTCACCAAATTCGGGACTACTTCAAGAGACCCAGTACTTC
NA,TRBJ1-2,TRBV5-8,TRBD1,CASSLGGDRVHGYTF,TGTGCCAGCAGCTTGGGGGGCGACAGGGTCCATGGCTACACCTTC
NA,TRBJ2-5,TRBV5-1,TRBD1,CASSGLRDRAQETQYF,TGCGCCAGCAGCGGACTCCGGGACAGGGCGCAAGAGACCCAGTACTTC
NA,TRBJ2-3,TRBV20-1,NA,CSAREVGPGYF,TGCAGTGCTAGAGAGGTTGGGCCCGGGTATTTT
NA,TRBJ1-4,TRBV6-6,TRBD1,CASLTGGGEKLFF,TGTGCCAGCCTTACAGGGGGAGGTGAAAAACTGTTTTTT
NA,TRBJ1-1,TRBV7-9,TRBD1,CASSSQGTNTEAFF,TGTGCCAGCAGCTCACAGGGGACGAACACTGAAGCTTTCTTT
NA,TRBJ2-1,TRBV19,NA,CASSMGAGYEQFF,TGTGCCAGTAGTATGGGGGCGGGGTATGAGCAGTTCTTC
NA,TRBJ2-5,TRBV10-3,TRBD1,CAISEDRAMGETQYF,TGTGCCATCAGTGAGGACAGGGCTATGGGGGAGACCCAGTACTTC
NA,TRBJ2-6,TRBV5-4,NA,CASSQVQGFGANVLTF,TGCGCCAGCAGCCAAGTACAGGGCTTTGGGGCCAACGTCCTGACTTTC
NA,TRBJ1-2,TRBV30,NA,CAWARDTSYGYTF,TGTGCCTGGGCCCGGGACACTTCTTATGGCTACACCTTC
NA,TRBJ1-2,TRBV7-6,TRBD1,CASSPGGYGYTF,TGTGCCAGCAGCCCAGGGGGCTATGGCTACACCTTC
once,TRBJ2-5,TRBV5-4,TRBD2,CASSSRLAGGPKETQYF,TGTGCCAGCAGCTCTCGACTAGCGGGAGGGCCTAAAGAGACCCAGTACTTC
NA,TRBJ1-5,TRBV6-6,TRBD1,CASSHRGIEDQPQHF,TGTGCCAGCAGCCACAGGGGAATAGAGGATCAGCCCCAGCATTTT
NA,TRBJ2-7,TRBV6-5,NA,CASSYSPSYEQYF,TGTGCCAGCAGTTACTCCCCGTCCTACGAGCAGTACTTC
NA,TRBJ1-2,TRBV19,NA,CASSIGGAGSNYGYTF,TGTGCCAGTAGTATCGGCGGGGCAGGGTCTAACTATGGCTACACCTTC
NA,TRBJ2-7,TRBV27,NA,CASSLVWGSSYEQYF,TGTGCCAGCAGTTTAGTTTGGGGGTCATCCTACGAGCAGTACTTC
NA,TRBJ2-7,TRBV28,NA,CASSLGGVQGYEQYF,TGTGCCAGCAGTTTGGGGGGTGTCCAGGGGTACGAGCAGTACTTC
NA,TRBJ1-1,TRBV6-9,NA,CASSSPRDRKNTEAFF,TGTGCCAGCAGTTCACCGAGAGACAGAAAGAACACTGAAGCTTTCTTT
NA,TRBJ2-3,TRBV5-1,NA,CASSQDPEGTDTQYF,TGCGCCAGCAGCCAAGACCCGGAGGGCACAGATACGCAGTATTTT
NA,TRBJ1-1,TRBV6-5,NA,CASSYSRDGNTEAFF,TGTGCCAGCAGTTACTCGAGGGACGGGAACACTGAAGCTTTCTTT
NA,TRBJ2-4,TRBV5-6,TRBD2,CASSLAAPGDIQYF,TGTGCCAGCAGCCTAGCGGCCCCTGGGGACATTCAGTACTTC
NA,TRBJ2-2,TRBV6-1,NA,CASTPGQGRTGELFF,TGTGCCAGCACTCCCGGGCAGGGTCGTACCGGGGAGCTGTTTTTT
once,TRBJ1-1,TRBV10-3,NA,CAISGRGRGSTEAFF,TGTGCCATCAGTGGCCGGGGACGGGGGAGCACTGAAGCTTTCTTT
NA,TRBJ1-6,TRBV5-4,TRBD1,CASSLGTGYNSPLHF,TGTGCCAGCAGCTTGGGGACAGGGTACAATTCACCCCTCCACTTT
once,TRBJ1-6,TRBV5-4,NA,CASSLAFVRGINNSPLHF,TGTGCCAGCAGCTTGGCTTTCGTCAGGGGAATCAACAATTCACCCCTCCACTTT
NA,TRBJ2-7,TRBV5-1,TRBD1,CASSPTGTGAYEQYF,TGCGCCAGCAGCCCGACCGGGACAGGTGCCTACGAGCAGTACTTC
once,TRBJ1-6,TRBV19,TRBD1,CASSPGQGTSPLHF,TGTGCCAGTAGTCCGGGACAGGGTACTTCACCCCTCCACTTT
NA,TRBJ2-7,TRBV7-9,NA,CASSPRTILDEQYF,TGTGCCAGCAGCCCCCGGACTATATTGGACGAGCAGTACTTC
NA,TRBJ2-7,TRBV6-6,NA,CASSYDRSDFYEQYF,TGTGCCAGCAGTTACGATCGGAGCGACTTCTACGAGCAGTACTTC
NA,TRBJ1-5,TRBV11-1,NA,CASSLQGDQPQHF,TGTGCCAGCAGCCTTCAAGGGGATCAGCCCCAGCATTTT
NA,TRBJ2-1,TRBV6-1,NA,CASRPGTGLYEQFF,TGTGCCAGCAGGCCCGGGACCGGCCTATATGAGCAGTTCTTC
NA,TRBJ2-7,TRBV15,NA,CATSRESGAYEQYF,TGTGCCACCAGCAGAGAGAGCGGAGCCTACGAGCAGTACTTC
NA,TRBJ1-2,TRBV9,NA,CASSSGTGTNYGYTF,TGTGCCAGCAGCTCTGGGACGGGAACTAACTATGGCTACACCTTC
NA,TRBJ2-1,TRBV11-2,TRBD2,CASSGRLAGYNEQFF,TGTGCCAGCAGCGGCAGACTAGCGGGCTACAATGAGCAGTTCTTC
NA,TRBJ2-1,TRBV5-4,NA,CASSLDGRGNNEQFF,TGTGCCAGCAGCTTGGACGGCAGGGGAAACAATGAGCAGTTCTTC
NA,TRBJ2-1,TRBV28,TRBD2,CASSFASGVNNEQFF,TGTGCCAGCAGTTTCGCTAGCGGGGTCAACAATGAGCAGTTCTTC
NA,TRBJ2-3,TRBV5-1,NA,CATQEVGDTDTQYF,TGCGCCACCCAAGAGGTAGGGGATACAGATACGCAGTATTTT
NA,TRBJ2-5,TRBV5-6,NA,CASSLEPGETQYF,TGTGCCAGCAGTCTTGAACCGGGGGAGACCCAGTACTTC
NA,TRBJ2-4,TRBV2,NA,CASSEASGARGNIQYF,TGTGCCAGCAGTGAAGCGTCCGGGGCCCGTGGAAACATTCAGTACTTC
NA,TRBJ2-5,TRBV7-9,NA,CASSLAEGYLTQYF,TGTGCCAGCAGCTTAGCGGAGGGGTATCTGACCCAGTACTTC